This entry concerns a single T cell receptor (beta chain). Its specificity is not known. This specimen comes from a study of T cell responses to AZD1222 COVID-19 vaccine. The table came from immunoSEQ multiplex PCR; TCRdb's copy has only in-frame clones and leaves some out. This sample has hundreds of thousands of clones, with 85% to 95% found just once. Study-wide points: Donors in the cohort were predominantly white British and more often female, and clonal diversity was possibly underestimated.

This sequence was found in an adult in good health. Here the sequenced sample was peripheral blood, taken on day 0 of MenACWY control vaccination.

The chain's CDR3 is CASSSQSTGLEEQYF. The DNA for the CDR3 is TGTGCCAGCAGCTCTCAAAGTACAGGGCTAGAAGAGCAGTACTTC. J is TRBJ2-7 and V is TRBV9; D is perhaps TRBD1 (6 bases). The V gene's germline CDR1 is SGDLS and CDR2 YYNGEE. V was trimmed by 4 bases and J by 7 bases, leaving 21 bases between them. The CDR3 sequence is 15 residues long. Filled out from reference TRBV9 and TRBJ2-7, the complete variable domain reads DSGVTQTPKHLITATGQRVTLRCSPRSGDLSVYWYQQSLDQGLQFLIQYYNGEERAKGNILERFSAQQFPDLHSELNLSSLELGDSALYFCASSSQSTGLEEQYFGPGTRLTVT.